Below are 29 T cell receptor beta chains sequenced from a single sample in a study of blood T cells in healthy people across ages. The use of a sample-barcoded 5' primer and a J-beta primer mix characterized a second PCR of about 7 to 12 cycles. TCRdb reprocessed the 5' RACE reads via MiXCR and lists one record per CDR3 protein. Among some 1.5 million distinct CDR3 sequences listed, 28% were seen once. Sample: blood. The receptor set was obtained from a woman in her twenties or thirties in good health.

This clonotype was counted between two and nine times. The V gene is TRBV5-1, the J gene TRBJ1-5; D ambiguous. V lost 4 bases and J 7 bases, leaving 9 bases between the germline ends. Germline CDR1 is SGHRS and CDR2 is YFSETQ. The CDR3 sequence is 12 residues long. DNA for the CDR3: TGCGCCAGCAGCACGTTCGACCAGCCCCAGCATTTT. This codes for CASSTFDQPQHF. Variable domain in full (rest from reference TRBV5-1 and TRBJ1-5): KAGVTQTPRYLIKTRGQQVTLSCSPISGHRSVSWYQQTPGQGLQFLFEYFSETQRNKGNFPGRFSGRQFSNSRSEMNVSTLELGDSALYLCASSTFDQPQHFGDGTRLSIL.

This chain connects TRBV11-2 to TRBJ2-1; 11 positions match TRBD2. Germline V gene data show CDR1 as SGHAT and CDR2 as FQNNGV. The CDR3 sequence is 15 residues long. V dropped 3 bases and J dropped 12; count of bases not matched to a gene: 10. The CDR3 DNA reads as TGTGCCAGCAGCTTCGGGACTAGCGGAAGCCAGTTGCAGTTCTTC. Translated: CASSFGTSGSQLQFF.

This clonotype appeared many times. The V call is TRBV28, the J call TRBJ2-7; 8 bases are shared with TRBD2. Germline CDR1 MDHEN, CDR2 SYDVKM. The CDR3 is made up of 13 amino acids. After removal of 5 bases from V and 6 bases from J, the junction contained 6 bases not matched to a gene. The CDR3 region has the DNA TGTGCCAGCAGTCCCCGGGAGGGCGGCGAGCAGTACTTC. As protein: CASSPREGGEQYF.

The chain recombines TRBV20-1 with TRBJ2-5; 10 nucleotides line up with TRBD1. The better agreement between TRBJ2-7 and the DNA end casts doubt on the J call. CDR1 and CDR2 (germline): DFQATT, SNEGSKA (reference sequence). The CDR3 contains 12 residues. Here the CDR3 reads CSARQGASEQYF. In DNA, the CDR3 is TGCAGTGCCCGACAGGGGGCATCCGAGCAGTACTTC.

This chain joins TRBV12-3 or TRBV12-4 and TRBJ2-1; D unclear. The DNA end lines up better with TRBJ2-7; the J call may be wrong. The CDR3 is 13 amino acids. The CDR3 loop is CASSFSSYNEQYF. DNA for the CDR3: TGTGCCAGCAGTTTTAGCTCCTACAATGAGCAGTACTTC.

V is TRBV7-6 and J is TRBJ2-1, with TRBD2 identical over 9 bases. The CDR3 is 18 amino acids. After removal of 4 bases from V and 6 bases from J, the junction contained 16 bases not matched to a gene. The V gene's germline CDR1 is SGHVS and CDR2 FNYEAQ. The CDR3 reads CASSSQRGRGAGGNEQFF. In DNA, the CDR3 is TGTGCCAGCAGCTCCCAGCGGGGGCGCGGAGCGGGAGGCAATGAGCAGTTCTTC. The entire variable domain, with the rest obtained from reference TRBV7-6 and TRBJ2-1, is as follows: GAGVSQSPRYKVTKRGQDVALRCDPISGHVSLYWYRQALGQGPEFLTYFNYEAQQDKSGLPNDRFSAERPEGSISTLTIQRTEQRDSAMYRCASSSQRGRGAGGNEQFFGPGTRLTVL.

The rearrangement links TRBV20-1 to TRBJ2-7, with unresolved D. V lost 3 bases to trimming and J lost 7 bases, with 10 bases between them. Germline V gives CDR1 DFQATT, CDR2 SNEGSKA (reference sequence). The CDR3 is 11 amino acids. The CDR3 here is CSARAVNEQYF. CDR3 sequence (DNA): TGCAGTGCTAGGGCTGTAAATGAGCAGTACTTC.

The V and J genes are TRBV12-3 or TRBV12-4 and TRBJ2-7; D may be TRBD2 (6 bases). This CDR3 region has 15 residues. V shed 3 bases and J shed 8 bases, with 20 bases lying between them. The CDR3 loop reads CASSLGSGGLGQQYF. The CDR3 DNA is TGTGCCAGCAGTTTGGGTTCCGGGGGTCTCGGGCAGCAGTACTTC.

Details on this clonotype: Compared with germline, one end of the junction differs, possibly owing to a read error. The CDR3 DNA sequence: TGTGCCACCAGTGAGGGGGGTTCGACTTACAATGAGCAGTTCTTC. The encoded protein is CATSEGGSTYNEQFF. The V and J genes are TRBV10-3 and TRBJ2-1; D tentatively reads TRBD1 or TRBD2 (6 bases each). CDR1 and CDR2 (germline): ENHRY, SYGVKD. The CDR3 extends over 15 amino acids.

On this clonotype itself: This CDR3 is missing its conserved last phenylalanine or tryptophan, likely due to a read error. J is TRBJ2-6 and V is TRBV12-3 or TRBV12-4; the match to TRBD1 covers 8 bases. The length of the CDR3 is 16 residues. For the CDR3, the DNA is TGTGCCAGGGGACCCGACAGGGGCCCTGGGACCAACGTCCTGACTTCC. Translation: CARGPDRGPGTNVLTS.

The CDR3: CASSYSLGLAGPTGELFF. The CDR3 DNA reads as TGTGCCAGCAGTTACTCACTGGGACTAGCGGGACCCACCGGGGAGCTGTTTTTT. The chain uses TRBV6-2 or TRBV6-3 and TRBJ2-2, with 13 positions matching TRBD2. The CDR3 contains 18 residues. Germline V gene data show CDR1 as MNHEY and CDR2 as SVGEGT. The junction had 5 bases not matched to a gene; V was cut back by 0 bases and J by 4 bases.

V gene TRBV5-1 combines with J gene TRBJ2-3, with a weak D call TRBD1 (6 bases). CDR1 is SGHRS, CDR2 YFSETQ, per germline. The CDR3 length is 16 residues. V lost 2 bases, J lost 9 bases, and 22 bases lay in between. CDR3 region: CASSFSEQGARGTQYF. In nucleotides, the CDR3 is TGCGCCAGCAGCTTCAGCGAACAGGGCGCGCGTGGAACGCAGTATTTT.

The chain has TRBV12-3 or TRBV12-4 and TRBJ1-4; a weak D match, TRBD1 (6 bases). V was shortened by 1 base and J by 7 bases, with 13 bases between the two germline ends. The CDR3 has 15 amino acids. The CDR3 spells CASSLVRTAREKLFF. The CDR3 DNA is TGTGCCAGCAGTTTAGTGAGGACAGCACGTGAAAAACTGTTTTTT.

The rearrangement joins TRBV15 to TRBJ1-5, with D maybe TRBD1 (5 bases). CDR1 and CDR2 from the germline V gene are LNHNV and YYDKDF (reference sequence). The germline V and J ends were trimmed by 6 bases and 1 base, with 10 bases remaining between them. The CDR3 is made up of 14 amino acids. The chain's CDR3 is CATRDRQSNQPQHF. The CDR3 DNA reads TGTGCCACCAGAGACAGACAGAGCAATCAGCCCCAGCATTTT.

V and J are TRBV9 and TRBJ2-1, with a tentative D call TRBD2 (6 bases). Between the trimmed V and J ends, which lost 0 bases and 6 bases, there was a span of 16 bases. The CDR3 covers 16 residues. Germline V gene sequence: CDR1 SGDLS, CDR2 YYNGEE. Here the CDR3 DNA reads TGTGCCAGCAGCGTAGGTCCGGGGCTGGAGGGCAATGAGCAGTTCTTC. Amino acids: CASSVGPGLEGNEQFF.

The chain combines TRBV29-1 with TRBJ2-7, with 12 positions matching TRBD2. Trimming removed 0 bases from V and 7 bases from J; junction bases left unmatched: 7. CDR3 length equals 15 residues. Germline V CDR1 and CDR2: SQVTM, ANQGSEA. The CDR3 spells CSVEDGLAGSNEQYF. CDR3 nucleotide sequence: TGCAGCGTTGAAGATGGACTAGCGGGAAGCAATGAGCAGTACTTC.

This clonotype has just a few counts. CDR3 sequence (DNA): TGTGCCAGCAGTTCCCCTGGGAGGGCGAACACTGAAGCTTTCTTT. Translation gives CASSSPGRANTEAFF. The chain recombines TRBV27 with TRBJ1-1; D not certain. V shed 4 bases and J shed 1 base, with 13 bases lying between them. Germline V gene lookup returns CDR1 MNHEY and CDR2 SMNVEV (reference sequence). CDR3 size: 15 residues.

The CDR3: CSASDSSGRSYEQFF. CDR3 sequence (DNA): TGCAGTGCTAGTGATTCTAGCGGGAGATCGTATGAGCAGTTCTTC. The J gene is TRBJ2-1, the V gene TRBV20-1, with 10 bases fitting TRBD2. Germline lookup yields CDR1 DFQATT and CDR2 SNEGSKA (reference sequence). This CDR3 spans 15 amino acids. J was trimmed by 8 bases and V by 3 bases; bases with no gene match: 10.

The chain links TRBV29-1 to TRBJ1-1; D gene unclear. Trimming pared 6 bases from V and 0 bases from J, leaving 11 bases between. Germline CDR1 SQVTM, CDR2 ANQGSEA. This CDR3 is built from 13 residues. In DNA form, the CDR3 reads TGCAGCGTGTCGTGGACTGTGAACACTGAAGCTTTCTTT. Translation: CSVSWTVNTEAFF.

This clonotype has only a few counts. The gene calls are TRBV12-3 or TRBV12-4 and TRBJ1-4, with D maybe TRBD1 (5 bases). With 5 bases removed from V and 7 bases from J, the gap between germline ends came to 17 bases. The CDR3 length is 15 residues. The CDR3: CASSPRWMGGEKLFF. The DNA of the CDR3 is TGTGCCAGCAGTCCAAGGTGGATGGGGGGTGAAAAACTGTTTTTT.

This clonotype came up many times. CDR3 sequence: CASSPPLRVREQYF. The CDR3 DNA reads TGTGCCAGCAGCCCTCCACTGAGGGTGAGAGAGCAGTACTTC. The chain has TRBV3-1 and TRBJ2-7; possibly TRBD2 for D (5 bases). Germline V lookup: CDR1 LGHDT, CDR2 YNNKEL (reference sequence). The CDR3 has 14 residues. V lost 4 bases to trimming and J lost 7 bases, with 17 bases between them.

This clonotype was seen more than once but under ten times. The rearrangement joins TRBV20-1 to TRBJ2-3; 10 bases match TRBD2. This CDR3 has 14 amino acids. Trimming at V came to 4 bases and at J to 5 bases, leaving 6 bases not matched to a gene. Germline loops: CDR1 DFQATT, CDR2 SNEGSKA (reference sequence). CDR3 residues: CSATSGRALDTQYF. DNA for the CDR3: TGCAGTGCTACGAGCGGGAGGGCCTTAGATACGCAGTATTTT.

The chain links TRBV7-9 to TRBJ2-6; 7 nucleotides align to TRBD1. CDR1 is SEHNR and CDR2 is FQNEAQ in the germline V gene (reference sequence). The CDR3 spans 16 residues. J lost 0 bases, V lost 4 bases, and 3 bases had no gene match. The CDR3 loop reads CASSSDRVSGANVLTF. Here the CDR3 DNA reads TGTGCCAGCAGCTCCGACAGGGTCTCTGGGGCCAACGTCCTGACTTTC.

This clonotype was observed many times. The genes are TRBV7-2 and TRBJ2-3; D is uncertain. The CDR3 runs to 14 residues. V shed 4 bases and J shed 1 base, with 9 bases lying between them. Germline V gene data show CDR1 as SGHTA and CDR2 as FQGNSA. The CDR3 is CASSYIKGTDTQYF. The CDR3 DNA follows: TGTGCCAGCAGCTACATAAAGGGCACAGATACGCAGTATTTT. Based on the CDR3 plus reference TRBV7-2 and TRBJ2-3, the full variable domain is GAGVSQSPSNKVTEKGKDVELRCDPISGHTALYWYRQSLGQGLEFLIYFQGNSAPDKSGLPSDRFSAERTGGSVSTLTIQRTQQEDSAVYLCASSYIKGTDTQYFGPGTRLTVL.

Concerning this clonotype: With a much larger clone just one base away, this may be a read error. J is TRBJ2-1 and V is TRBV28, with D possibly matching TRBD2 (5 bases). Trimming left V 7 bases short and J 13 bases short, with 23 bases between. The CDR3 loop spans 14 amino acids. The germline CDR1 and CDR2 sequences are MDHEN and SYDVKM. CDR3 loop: CASTDTKGRETQFF. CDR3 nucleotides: TGTGCCAGCACCGACACCAAGGGTAGGGAGACCCAGTTCTTC.

The CDR3 DNA reads as TGTGCCAGCAGCTTACGGACAGGGCAGGGTGGCTACACCTTC. Its translation: CASSLRTGQGGYTF. The V and J genes are TRBV28 and TRBJ1-2; 8 bases are a match to TRBD1. The CDR3 sequence is 14 residues long. Trimming took 6 bases from V and 7 from J; bases not matched to a gene: 10. CDR1 is MDHEN, CDR2 SYDVKM, per germline.

The CDR3 protein is CASSEATGDGYTF. As DNA, the CDR3 is TGTGCCAGCAGTGAGGCGACAGGGGATGGCTACACCTTC. The gene calls are TRBV25-1 and TRBJ1-2, with 8 bases lining up with TRBD1. After removal of 3 bases from V and 6 bases from J, the junction contained 3 bases not matched to a gene. The CDR3 extends over 13 amino acids. Germline V CDR1 and CDR2: MGHDK, SYGVNS.

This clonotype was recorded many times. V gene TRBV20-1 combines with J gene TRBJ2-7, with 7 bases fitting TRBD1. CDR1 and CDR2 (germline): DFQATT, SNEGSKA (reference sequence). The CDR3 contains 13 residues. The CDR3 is CSPRRDSPYEQYF. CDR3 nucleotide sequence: TGCAGCCCCCGCCGGGACAGCCCCTACGAGCAGTACTTC.

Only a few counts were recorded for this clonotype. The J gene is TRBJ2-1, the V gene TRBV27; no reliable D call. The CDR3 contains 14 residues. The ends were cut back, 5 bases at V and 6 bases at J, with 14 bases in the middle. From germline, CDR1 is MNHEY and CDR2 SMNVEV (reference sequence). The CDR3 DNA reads TGTGCCAGCAGTCCTAGTTTCACCCTCAATGAGCAGTTCTTC. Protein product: CASSPSFTLNEQFF.